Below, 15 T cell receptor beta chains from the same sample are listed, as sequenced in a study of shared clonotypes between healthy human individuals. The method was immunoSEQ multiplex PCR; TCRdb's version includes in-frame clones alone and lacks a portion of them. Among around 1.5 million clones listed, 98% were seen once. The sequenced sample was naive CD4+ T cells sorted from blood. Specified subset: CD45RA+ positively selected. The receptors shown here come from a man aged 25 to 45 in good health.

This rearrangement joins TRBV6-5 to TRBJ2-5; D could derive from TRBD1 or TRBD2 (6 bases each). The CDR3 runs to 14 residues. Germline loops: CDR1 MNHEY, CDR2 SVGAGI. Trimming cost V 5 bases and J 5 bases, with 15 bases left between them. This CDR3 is CASSEGGGMETQYF. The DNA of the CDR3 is TGTGCCAGCAGTGAAGGAGGGGGGATGGAGACCCAGTACTTC.

The CDR3 DNA follows: TGTGCCAGCAGTTTAGCTAGCGGGAGTATTTACGAGCAGTACTTC. Translated, it gives CASSLASGSIYEQYF. The chain employs TRBV28 and TRBJ2-7, with 10 nucleotides matching TRBD2. V was pared by 2 bases and J by 4 bases, with 5 bases of the junction left unmatched. Germline assignment: CDR1 MDHEN and CDR2 SYDVKM. The CDR3 spans 15 residues. The whole variable domain, filled in from reference TRBV28 and TRBJ2-7, reads DVKVTQSSRYLVKRTGEKVFLECVQDMDHENMFWYRQDPGLGLRLIYFSYDVKMKEKGDIPEGYSVSREKKERFSLILESASTNQTSMYLCASSLASGSIYEQYFGPGTRLTVT.

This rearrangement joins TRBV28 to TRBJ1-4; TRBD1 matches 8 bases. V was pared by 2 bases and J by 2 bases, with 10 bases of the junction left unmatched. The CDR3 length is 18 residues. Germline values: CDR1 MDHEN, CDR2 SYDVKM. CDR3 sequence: CASSLVAGGWFTNEKLFF. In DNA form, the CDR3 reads TGTGCCAGCAGTTTAGTGGCAGGGGGCTGGTTTACTAATGAAAAACTGTTTTTT.

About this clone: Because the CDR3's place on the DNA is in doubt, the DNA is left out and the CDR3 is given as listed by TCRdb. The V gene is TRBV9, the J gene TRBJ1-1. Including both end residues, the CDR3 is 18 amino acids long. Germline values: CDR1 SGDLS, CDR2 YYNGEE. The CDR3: CASSSSGPGNIRNTEAFF.

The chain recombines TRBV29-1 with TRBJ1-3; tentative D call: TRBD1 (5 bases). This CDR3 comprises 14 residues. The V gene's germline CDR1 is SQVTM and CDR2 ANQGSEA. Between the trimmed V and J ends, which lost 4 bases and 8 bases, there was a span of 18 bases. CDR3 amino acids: CSVVGGDTGDTIYF. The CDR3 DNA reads TGCAGCGTTGTTGGAGGGGATACGGGAGACACCATATATTTT. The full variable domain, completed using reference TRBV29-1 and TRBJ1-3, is SAVISQKPSRDICQRGTSLTIQCQVDSQVTMMFWYRQQPGQSLTLIATANQGSEATYESGFVIDKFPISRPNLTFSTLTVSNMSPEDSSIYLCSVVGGDTGDTIYFGEGSWLTVV.

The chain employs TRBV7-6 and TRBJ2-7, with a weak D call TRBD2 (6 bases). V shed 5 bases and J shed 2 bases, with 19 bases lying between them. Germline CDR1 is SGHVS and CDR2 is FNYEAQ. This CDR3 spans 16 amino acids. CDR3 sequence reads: CASSPRGLEGTYEQYF. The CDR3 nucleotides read TGTGCCAGCAGCCCCCGCGGTTTGGAGGGAACCTACGAGCAGTACTTC.

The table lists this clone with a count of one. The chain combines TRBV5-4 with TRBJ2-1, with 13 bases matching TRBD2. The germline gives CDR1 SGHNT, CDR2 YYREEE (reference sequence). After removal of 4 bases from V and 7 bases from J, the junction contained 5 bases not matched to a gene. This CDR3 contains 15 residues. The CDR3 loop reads CASSGGTSGNNEQFF. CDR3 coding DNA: TGTGCCAGCAGCGGCGGGACTAGCGGGAATAATGAGCAGTTCTTC.

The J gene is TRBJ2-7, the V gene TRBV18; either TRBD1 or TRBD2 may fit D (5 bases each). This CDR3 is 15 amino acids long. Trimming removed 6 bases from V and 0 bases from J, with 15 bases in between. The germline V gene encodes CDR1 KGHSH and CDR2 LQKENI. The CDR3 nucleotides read TGTGCCAGCTCGCTCACAGAGGGGTTCTCCTACGAGCAGTACTTC. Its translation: CASSLTEGFSYEQYF.

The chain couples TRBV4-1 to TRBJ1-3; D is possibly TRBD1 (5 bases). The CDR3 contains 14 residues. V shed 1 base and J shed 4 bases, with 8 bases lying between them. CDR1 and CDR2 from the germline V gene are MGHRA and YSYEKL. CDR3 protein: CASSQAGGGNTIYF. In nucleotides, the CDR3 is TGCGCCAGCAGCCAAGCGGGGGGGGGAAACACCATATATTTT.

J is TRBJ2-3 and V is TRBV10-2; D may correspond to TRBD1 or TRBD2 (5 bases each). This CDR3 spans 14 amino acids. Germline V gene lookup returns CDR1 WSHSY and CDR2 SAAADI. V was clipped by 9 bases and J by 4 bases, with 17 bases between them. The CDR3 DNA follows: TGCGCCAGGGGGGACGGTAGAGGATCAGATACGCAGTATTTT. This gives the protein CARGDGRGSDTQYF.

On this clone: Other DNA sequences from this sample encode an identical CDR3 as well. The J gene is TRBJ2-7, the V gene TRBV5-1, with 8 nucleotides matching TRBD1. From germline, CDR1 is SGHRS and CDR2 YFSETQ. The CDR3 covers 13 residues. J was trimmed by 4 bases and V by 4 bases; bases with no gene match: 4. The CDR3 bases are TGCGCCAGCAGCCGCGGACAGGGTTACGAGCAGTACTTC. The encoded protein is CASSRGQGYEQYF. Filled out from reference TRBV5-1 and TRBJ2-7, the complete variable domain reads KAGVTQTPRYLIKTRGQQVTLSCSPISGHRSVSWYQQTPGQGLQFLFEYFSETQRNKGNFPGRFSGRQFSNSRSEMNVSTLELGDSALYLCASSRGQGYEQYFGPGTRLTVT.

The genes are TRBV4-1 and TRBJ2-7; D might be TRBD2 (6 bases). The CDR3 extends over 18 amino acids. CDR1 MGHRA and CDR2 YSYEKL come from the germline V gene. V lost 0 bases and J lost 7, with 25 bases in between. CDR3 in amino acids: CASSQDHYQAGSSIEQYF. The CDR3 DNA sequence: TGCGCCAGCAGCCAAGATCATTATCAGGCGGGATCGAGTATAGAGCAGTACTTC.

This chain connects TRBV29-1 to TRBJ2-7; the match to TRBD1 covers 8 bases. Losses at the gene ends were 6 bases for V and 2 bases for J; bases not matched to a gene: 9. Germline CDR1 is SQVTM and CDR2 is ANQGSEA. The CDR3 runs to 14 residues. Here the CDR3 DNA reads TGCAGCGTAGCACGGGACAGGCAAACCTACGAGCAGTACTTC. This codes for CSVARDRQTYEQYF.

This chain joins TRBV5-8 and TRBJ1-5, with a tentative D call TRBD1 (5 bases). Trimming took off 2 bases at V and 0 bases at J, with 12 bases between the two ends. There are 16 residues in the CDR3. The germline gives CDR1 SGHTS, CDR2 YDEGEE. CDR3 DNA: TGTGCCAGCAGCTTTAGACAGCTTCATAGCAATCAGCCCCAGCATTTT. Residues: CASSFRQLHSNQPQHF.

CDR3 nucleotides: TGTGCTGGGCGTCTAAGCTCCTACAATGAGCAGTTCTTC. It codes for CAGRLSSYNEQFF. The V call is TRBV7-8, the J call TRBJ2-1; D unclear. CDR1 is SGHVS and CDR2 is FQNEAQ in the germline V gene. The CDR3 extends over 13 amino acids.